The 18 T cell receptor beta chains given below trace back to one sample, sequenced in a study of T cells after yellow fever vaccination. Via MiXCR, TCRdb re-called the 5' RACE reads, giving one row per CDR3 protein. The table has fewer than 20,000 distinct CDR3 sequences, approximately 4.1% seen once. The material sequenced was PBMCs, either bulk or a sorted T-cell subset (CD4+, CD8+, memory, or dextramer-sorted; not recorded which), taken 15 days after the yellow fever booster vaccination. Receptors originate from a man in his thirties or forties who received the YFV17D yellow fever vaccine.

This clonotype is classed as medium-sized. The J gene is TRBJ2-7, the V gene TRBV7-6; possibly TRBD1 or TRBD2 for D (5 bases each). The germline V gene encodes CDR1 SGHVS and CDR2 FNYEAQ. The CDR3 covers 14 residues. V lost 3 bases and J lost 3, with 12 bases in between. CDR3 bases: TGTGCCAGCAGCTTTCTCGGGACCGTCTACGAGCAGTACTTC. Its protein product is CASSFLGTVYEQYF.

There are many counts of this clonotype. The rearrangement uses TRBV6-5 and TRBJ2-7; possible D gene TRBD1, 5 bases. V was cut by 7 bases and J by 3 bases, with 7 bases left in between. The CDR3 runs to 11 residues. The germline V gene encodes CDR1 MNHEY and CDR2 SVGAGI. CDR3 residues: CASTRDYEQYF. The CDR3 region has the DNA TGTGCCAGCACCAGGGACTACGAGCAGTACTTC.

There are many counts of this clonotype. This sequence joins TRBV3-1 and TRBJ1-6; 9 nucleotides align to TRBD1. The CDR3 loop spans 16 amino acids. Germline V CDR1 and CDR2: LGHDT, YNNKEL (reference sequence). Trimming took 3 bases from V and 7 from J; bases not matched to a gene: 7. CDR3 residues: CASSQRQGGRNSPLHF. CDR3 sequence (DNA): TGTGCCAGCAGCCAGCGACAGGGGGGTCGAAATTCACCCCTCCACTTT.

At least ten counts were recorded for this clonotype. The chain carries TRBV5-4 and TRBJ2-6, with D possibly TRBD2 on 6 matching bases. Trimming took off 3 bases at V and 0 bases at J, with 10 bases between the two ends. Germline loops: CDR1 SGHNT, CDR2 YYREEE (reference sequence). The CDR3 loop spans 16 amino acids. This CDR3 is CASSSPGGSGANVLTF. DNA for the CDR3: TGTGCCAGCAGCTCACCCGGGGGCTCTGGGGCCAACGTCCTGACTTTC.

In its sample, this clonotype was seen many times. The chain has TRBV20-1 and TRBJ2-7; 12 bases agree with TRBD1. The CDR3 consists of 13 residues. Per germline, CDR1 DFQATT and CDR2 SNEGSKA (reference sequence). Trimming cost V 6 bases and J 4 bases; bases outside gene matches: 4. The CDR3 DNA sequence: TGCAGTGCCGGGACAGGGGGCCTTTACGAGCAGTACTTC. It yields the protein CSAGTGGLYEQYF.

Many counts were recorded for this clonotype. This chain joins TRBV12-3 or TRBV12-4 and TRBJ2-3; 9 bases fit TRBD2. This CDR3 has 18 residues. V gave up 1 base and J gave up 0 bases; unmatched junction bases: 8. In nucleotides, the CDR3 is TGTGCCAGCAGTTTAGGTGCGGGAGGGTCCCAGAGCACAGATACGCAGTATTTT. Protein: CASSLGAGGSQSTDTQYF.

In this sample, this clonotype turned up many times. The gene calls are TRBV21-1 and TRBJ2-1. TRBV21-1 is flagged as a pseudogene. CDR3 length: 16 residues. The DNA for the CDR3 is TGTGCCAGCAGCAACGAAACTCTTCCGACCTTCAATGAGCAGTTCTTC. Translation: CASSNETLPTFNEQFF.

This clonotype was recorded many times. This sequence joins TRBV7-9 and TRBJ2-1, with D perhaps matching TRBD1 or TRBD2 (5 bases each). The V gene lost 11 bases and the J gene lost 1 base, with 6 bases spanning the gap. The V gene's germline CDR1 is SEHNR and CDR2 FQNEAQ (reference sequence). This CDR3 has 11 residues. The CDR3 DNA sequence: TGTGCCTGGGGGTCCTACAATGAGCAGTTCTTC. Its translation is CAWGSYNEQFF. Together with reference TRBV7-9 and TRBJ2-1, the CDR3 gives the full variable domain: DTGVSQNPRHKITKRGQNVTFRCDPISEHNRLYWYRQTLGQGPEFLTYFQNEAQLEKSRLLSDRFSAERPKGSFSTLEIQRTEQGDSAMYLCAWGSYNEQFFGPGTRLTVL.

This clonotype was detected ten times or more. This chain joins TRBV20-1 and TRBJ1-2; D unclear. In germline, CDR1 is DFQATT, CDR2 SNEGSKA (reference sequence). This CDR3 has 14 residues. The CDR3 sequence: CSSKGGSDNYGYTF. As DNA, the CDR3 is TGCAGCAGTAAGGGAGGGAGTGATAACTATGGCTACACCTTC.

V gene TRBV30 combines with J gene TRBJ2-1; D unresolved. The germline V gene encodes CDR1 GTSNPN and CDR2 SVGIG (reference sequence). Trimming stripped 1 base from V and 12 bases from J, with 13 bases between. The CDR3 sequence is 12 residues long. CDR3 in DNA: TGTGCCTGGAGTGCCCTGGAAAAGGCGCAGTTCTTC. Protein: CAWSALEKAQFF.

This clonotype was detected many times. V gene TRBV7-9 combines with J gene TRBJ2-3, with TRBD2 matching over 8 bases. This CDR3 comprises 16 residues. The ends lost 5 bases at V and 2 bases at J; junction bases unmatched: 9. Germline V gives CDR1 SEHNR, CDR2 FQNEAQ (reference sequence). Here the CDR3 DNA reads TGTGCCAGCAGCCCTACGGTGACTAGCGCCACAGATACGCAGTATTTT. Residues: CASSPTVTSATDTQYF.

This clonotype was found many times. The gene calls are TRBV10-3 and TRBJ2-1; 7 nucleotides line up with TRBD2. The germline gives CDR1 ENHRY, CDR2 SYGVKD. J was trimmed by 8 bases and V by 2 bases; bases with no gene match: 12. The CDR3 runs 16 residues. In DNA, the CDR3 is TGTGCCATCAGTGAGAGAGCTAGCGGAGTCGGGGATGAGCAGTTCTTC. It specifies CAISERASGVGDEQFF.

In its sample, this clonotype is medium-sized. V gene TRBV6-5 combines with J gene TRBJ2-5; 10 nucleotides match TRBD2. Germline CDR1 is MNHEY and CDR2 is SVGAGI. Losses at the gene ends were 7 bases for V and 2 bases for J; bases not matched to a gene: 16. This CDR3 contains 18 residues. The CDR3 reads CASTRPSSGSFWQETQYF. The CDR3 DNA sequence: TGTGCCAGCACCCGACCGTCTAGCGGGAGCTTCTGGCAAGAGACCCAGTACTTC.

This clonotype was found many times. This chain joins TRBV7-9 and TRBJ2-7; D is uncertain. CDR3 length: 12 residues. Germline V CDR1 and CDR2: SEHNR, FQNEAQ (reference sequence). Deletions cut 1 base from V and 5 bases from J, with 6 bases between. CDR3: CASSLDLDEQYF. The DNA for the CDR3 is TGTGCCAGCAGCTTAGACCTTGACGAGCAGTACTTC.

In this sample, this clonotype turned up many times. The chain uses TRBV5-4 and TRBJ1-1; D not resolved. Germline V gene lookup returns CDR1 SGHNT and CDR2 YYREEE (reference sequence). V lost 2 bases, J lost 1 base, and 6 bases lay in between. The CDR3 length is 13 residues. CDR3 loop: CASSFFRNTEAFF. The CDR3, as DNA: TGTGCCAGCAGCTTCTTCCGGAACACTGAAGCTTTCTTT.

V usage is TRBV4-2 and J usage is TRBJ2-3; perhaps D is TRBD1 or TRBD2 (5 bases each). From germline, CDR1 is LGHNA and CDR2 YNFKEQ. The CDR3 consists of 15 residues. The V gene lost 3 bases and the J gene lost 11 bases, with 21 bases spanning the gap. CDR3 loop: CASSHLGVPSQGQYF. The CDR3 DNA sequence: TGTGCCAGCAGCCATTTGGGGGTCCCTTCGCAGGGGCAGTATTTT.

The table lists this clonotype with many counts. In DNA form, the CDR3 reads TGCGCCAGCAATGACCAGGGCCATGAGCAGTTCTTC. Encoded protein: CASNDQGHEQFF. This chain links TRBV4-3 with TRBJ2-1, with D perhaps TRBD1 (5 bases). V lost 7 bases and J lost 8, with 12 bases in between. CDR1 is LGHNA and CDR2 is YSLEER in the germline V gene. The CDR3 totals 12 residues.

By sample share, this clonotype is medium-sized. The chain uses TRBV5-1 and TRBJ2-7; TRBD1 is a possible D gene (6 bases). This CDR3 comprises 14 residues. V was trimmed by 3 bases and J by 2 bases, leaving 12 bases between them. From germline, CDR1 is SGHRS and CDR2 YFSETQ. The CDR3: CASSWRQETYEQYF. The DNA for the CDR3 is TGCGCCAGCAGCTGGCGACAGGAAACCTACGAGCAGTACTTC.